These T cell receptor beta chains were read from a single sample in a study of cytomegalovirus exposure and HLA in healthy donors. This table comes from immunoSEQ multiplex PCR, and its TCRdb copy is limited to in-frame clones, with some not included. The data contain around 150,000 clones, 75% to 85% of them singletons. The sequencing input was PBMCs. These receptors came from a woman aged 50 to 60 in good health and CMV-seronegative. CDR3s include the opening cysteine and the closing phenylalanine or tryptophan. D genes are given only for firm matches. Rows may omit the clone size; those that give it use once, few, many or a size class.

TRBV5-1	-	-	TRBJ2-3	CASSSGSSWGTDTQYF	TGCGCCAGCAGCTCAGGGTCTTCATGGGGAACAGATACGCAGTATTTT
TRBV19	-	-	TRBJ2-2	CASRITGTGELFF	TGTGCCAGTAGAATAACAGGAACCGGGGAGCTGTTTTTT
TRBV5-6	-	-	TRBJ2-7	CASSLKGWGREQYF	TGTGCCAGCAGCTTGAAGGGGTGGGGTAGGGAGCAGTACTTC
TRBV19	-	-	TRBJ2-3	CASIQRGTDTQYF	TGTGCCAGTATTCAGCGGGGCACAGATACGCAGTATTTT
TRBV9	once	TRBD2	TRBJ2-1	CASSVEVRGGRQFF	TGTGCCAGCAGCGTAGAGGTCCGGGGGGGAAGGCAGTTCTTC
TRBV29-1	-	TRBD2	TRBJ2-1	CSVASGNRSYNEQFF	TGCAGCGTGGCTAGCGGGAATAGGTCCTACAATGAGCAGTTCTTC
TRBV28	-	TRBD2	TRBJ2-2	CASSLPSGSGELFF	TGTGCCAGCAGTTTACCTAGCGGGAGCGGGGAGCTGTTTTTT
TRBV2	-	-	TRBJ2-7	CASNAGTPSYEQYF	TGTGCCAGCAACGCCGGGACACCCTCCTACGAGCAGTACTTC
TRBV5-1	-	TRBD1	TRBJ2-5	CASSWGTGEAETQYF	TGCGCCAGCAGCTGGGGGACAGGGGAGGCAGAGACCCAGTACTTC
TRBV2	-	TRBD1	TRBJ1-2	CASRGQGGNGYTF	TGTGCCAGCAGGGGGCAGGGGGGCAATGGCTACACCTTC
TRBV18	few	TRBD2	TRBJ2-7	CVWGGRANEQYF	TGCGTCTGGGGCGGGAGGGCGAACGAGCAGTACTTC
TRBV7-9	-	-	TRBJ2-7	CSSSADRSPAYEQYF	TGTTCCAGCAGCGCAGACAGGTCACCCGCCTACGAGCAGTACTTC
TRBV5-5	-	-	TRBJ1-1	CASSRGAGLNTEAFF	TGTGCCAGCAGCCGGGGGGCAGGCTTGAACACTGAAGCTTTCTTT
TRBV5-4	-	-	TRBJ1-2	CASRDPGDMGALDGYTF	TGTGCCAGCAGGGACCCAGGGGACATGGGTGCTCTAGATGGCTACACCTTC
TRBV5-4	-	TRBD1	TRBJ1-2	CASSLPGQGDRSGYTF	TGTGCCAGCAGCTTGCCGGGACAGGGGGATAGATCGGGCTACACCTTC
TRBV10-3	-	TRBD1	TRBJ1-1	CAISDSTGEATEAFF	TGTGCCATCAGTGACTCGACAGGGGAGGCCACTGAAGCTTTCTTT
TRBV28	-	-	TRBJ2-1	CASSRTDPWDEQFF	TGTGCCAGCAGTCGGACAGACCCTTGGGATGAGCAGTTCTTC
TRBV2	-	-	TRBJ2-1	CASSDRRSREQFF	TGTGCCAGCAGTGACCGCAGATCGAGGGAGCAGTTCTTC
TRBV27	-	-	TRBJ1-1	CASSLGRNTEAFF	TGTGCCAGCAGTTTAGGGCGGAACACTGAAGCTTTCTTT
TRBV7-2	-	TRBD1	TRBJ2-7	CASSLQQGSYEQYF	TGTGCCAGCAGCTTACAACAGGGGAGTTACGAGCAGTACTTC
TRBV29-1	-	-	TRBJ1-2	CSVEDPLRTHYGYTF	TGCAGCGTTGAAGATCCCCTCCGGACTCACTATGGCTACACCTTC
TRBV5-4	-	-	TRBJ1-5	CASSLNPDQPQHF	TGTGCCAGCAGTTTAAACCCGGATCAGCCCCAGCATTTT
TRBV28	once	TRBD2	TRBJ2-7	CASSLTSFGTSNGEQYF	TGTGCCAGCAGTTTAACTAGCTTTGGGACTAGCAACGGCGAGCAGTACTTC
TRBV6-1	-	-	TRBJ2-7	CASSEAWGVSYEQYF	TGTGCCAGCAGTGAAGCGTGGGGGGTAAGCTACGAGCAGTACTTC
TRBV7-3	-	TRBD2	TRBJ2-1	CASARRGGLSNEQFF	TGTGCCAGCGCCCGCCGGGGGGGCCTCTCCAATGAGCAGTTCTTC
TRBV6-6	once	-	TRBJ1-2	CASSDLRGLKDGYTF	TGTGCCAGCAGTGACTTGCGGGGGCTTAAGGATGGCTACACCTTC
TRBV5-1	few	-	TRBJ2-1	CASSPGAGNEQFF	TGCGCCAGCAGCCCGGGTGCGGGCAATGAGCAGTTCTTC
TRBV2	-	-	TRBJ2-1	CASNLGLSDEQFF	TGTGCCAGCAACCTTGGGCTTAGCGACGAGCAGTTCTTC
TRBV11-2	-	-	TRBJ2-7	CASSLGGGQYF	TGTGCCAGCAGCTTAGGGGGAGGGCAGTACTTC
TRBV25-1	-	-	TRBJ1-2	CASSDAGTYYGYTF	TGTGCCAGCAGTGACGCGGGGACCTACTATGGCTACACCTTC
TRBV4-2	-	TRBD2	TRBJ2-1	CASSPTSGASNEQFF	TGTGCCAGCAGCCCGACTAGCGGCGCCTCCAATGAGCAGTTCTTC
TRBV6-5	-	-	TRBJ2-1	CASSYRGSEQFF	TGTGCCAGCAGTTACAGGGGGAGTGAGCAGTTCTTC
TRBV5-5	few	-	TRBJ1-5	CASSLGTTNQPQHF	TGTGCCAGCAGCTTAGGGACAACCAATCAGCCCCAGCATTTT
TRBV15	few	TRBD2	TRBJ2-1	CATSRDRGLAGLGSYNEQFF	TGTGCCACCAGCAGAGATAGGGGACTAGCGGGACTCGGCTCCTACAATGAGCAGTTCTTC
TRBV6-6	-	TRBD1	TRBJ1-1	CASSVSTGNNEAFF	TGTGCCAGCAGCGTATCGACAGGGAACAATGAAGCTTTCTTT
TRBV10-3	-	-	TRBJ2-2	CATWRDTGELFF	TGTGCCACCTGGCGGGACACCGGGGAGCTGTTTTTT
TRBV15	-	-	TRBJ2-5	CATSRSTGTQETQYF	TGTGCCACCAGCAGATCCACAGGGACCCAAGAGACCCAGTACTTC
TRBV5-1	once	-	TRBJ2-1	CASSLEDRRHNEQFF	TGCGCCAGCAGCTTAGAAGACAGGCGACACAATGAGCAGTTCTTC
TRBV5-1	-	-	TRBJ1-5	CASSLGGGHYQPQHF	TGCGCCAGCAGCTTGGGAGGCGGACACTATCAGCCCCAGCATTTT
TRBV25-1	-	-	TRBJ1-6	CASSESGYNSPLHF	TGTGCCAGCAGTGAAAGCGGGTATAATTCACCCCTCCACTTT
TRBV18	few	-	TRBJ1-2	CASSPEGSDYGYTF	TGTGCCAGCTCACCGGAGGGATCTGACTATGGCTACACCTTC
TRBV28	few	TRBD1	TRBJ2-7	CASSLRGQGAREQYF	TGTGCCAGCAGTTTGAGAGGACAGGGGGCGCGGGAGCAGTACTTC
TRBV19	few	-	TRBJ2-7	CASSIDLIYEQYF	TGTGCCAGTAGTATAGATCTTATCTACGAGCAGTACTTC
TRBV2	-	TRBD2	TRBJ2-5	CASSRVLAGFQETQYF	TGTGCCAGCAGTCGTGTCCTAGCGGGGTTCCAAGAGACCCAGTACTTC
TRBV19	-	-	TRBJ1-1	CASSGGLSNTEAFF	TGTGCCAGTAGTGGGGGACTTTCGAACACTGAAGCTTTCTTT
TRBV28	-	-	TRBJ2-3	CASSLYYPRWGRTPTDTQYF	TGTGCCAGCAGTTTATATTATCCCCGGTGGGGGCGGACCCCCACAGATACGCAGTATTTT
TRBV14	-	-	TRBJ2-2	CASSPVGQNTGELFF	TGTGCCAGCAGCCCCGTAGGACAGAACACCGGGGAGCTGTTTTTT
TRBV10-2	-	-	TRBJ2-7	CASSDGGSLWEQYF	TGCGCCAGCAGTGATGGGGGGTCCCTGTGGGAGCAGTACTTC
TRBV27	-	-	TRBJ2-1	CASGSGTYSYNEQFF	TGTGCCAGCGGTTCCGGGACTTACTCCTACAATGAGCAGTTCTTC
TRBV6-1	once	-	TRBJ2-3	CASRLDTDTQYF	TGTGCCAGCAGACTCGACACAGATACGCAGTATTTT
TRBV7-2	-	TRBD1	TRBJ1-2	CASRTFTGTGGDYGYTF	TGTGCCAGCAGGACCTTTACTGGGACAGGGGGTGACTATGGCTACACCTTC
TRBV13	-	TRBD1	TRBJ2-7	CASSFGQGASLSYEQYF	TGTGCCAGCAGCTTTGGACAGGGGGCAAGCCTCTCCTACGAGCAGTACTTC
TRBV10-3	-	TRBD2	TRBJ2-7	CAIRPAGGGEQYF	TGTGCCATCAGGCCAGCGGGAGGGGGTGAGCAGTACTTC
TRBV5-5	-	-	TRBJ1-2	CASSPLGGDYGYTF	TGTGCCAGCAGCCCTTTGGGGGGAGACTATGGCTACACCTTC
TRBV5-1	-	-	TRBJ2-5	CASSLEYRTAQETQYF	TGCGCCAGCAGCCTCGAATACCGGACAGCACAAGAGACCCAGTACTTC
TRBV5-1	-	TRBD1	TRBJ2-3	CASSLEADRGPDTQYF	TGCGCCAGCAGCTTGGAGGCGGACAGGGGTCCAGATACGCAGTATTTT